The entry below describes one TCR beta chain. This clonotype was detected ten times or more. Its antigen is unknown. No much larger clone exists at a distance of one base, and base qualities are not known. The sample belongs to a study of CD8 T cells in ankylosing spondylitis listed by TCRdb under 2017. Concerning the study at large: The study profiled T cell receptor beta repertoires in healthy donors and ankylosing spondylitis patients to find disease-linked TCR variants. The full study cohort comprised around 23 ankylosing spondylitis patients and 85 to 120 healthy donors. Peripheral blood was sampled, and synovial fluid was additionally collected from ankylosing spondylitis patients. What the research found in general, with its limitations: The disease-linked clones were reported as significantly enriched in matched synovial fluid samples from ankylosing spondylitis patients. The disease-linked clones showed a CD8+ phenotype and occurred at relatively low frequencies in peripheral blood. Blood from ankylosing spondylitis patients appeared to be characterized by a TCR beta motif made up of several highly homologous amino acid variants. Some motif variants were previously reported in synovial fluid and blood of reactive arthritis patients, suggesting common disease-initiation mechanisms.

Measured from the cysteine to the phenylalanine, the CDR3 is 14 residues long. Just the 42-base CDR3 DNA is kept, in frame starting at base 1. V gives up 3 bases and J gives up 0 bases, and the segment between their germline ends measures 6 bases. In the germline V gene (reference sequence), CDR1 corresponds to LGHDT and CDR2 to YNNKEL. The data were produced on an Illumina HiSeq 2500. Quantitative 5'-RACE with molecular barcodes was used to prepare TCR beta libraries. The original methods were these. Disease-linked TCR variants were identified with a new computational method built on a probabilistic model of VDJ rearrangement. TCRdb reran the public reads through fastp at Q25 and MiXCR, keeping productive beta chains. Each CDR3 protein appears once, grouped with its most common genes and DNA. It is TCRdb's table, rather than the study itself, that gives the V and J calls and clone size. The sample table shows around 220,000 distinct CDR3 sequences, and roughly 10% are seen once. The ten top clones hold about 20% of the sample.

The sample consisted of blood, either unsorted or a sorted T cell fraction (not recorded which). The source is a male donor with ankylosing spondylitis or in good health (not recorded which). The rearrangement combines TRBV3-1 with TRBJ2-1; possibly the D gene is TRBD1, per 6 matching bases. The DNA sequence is TGTGCCAGCAGCCAGGGGGCCTCCTACAATGAGCAGTTCTTC. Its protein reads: CASSQGASYNEQFF.